The sequence of this T cell receptor beta chain was determined in a study of T cell responses to AZD1222 COVID-19 vaccine. Germline V CDR1 and CDR2: MNHNY, SVGAGI (reference sequence). Trimming removed 7 bases from V and 2 bases from J; junction bases left unmatched: 6. The CDR3 length is 15 residues. Study-level points and caveats: Repertoires were sampled only after the peak T cell response. Donors in the cohort were predominantly white British and more often female, and clonal diversity was possibly underestimated.

As to this clone: Its antigen is unknown.

Data came from immunoSEQ multiplex PCR; TCRdb stores just in-frame clones and leaves some out. The sample lists approximately 150,000 clones; approximately 90% were seen once. This rearrangement joins TRBV6-6 to TRBJ2-3; 10 bases map to TRBD2. The clonotype was recovered from an adult in good health. The material sequenced was peripheral blood, taken on day 0 of AZD1222 vaccination. The CDR3 coding sequence is TGTGCCAGCACCGGGCTAGCGGGAGCCACAGATACGCAGTATTTT. Encoded protein: CASTGLAGATDTQYF.